The present T cell receptor beta chain was sequenced within a study of shared clonotypes between healthy human individuals. Regarding this clone: Other DNA sequences in the same sample also yield this CDR3.

Deep was the level used in running the assay. Here immunoSEQ multiplex PCR was the method, and the copy in TCRdb shows in-frame clones only, minus some. The sample lists roughly 510,000 clones; about 75% were seen once. The CDR3 has 13 residues. Trimming removed 5 bases from V and 4 bases from J, with 11 bases in between. Germline assignment: CDR1 SEHNR and CDR2 FQNEAQ (reference sequence). Genomic DNA, for the unsorted samples, came from some 100 million PBMCs. The sequencing sample was made of PBMCs. The chain has TRBV7-9 and TRBJ1-1; D call uncertain. This receptor was taken from a woman in her forties in good health. Some clones in this sample may be carry-over from other donors' samples. The CDR3 DNA sequence: TGTGCCAGCAGCCGAGAGGGCGGCACTGAAGCTTTCTTT. It translates to CASSREGGTEAFF.